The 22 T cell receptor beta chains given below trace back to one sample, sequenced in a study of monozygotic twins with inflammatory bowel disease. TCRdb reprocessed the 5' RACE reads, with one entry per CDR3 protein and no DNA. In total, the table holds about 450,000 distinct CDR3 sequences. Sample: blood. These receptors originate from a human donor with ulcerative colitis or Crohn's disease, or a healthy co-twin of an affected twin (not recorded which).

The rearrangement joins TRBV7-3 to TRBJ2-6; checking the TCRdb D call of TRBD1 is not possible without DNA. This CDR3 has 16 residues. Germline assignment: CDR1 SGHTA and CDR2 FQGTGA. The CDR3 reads CASSTGTFSGANVLTF.

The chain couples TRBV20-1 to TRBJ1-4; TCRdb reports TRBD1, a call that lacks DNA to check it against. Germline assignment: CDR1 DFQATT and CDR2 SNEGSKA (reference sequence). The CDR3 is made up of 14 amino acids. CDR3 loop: CSARVDGGAEKLFF.

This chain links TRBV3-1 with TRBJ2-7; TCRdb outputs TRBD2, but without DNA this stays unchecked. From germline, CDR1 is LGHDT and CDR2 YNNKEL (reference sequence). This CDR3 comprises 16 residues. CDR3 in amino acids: CASSQGRGRLAGEQYF.

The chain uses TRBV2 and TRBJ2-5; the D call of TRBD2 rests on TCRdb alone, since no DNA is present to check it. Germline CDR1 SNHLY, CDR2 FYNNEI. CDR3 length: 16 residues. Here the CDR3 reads CASSRRTSGGGETQYF.

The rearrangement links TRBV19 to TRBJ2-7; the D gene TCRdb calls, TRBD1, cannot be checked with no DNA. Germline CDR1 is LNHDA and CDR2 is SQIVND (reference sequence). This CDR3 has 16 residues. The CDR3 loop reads CASSSPGGTGPYEQYF.

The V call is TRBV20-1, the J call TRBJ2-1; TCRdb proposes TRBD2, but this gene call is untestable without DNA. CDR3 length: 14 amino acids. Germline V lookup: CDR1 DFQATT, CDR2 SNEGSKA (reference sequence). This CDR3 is CSVETGLALNEQFF.

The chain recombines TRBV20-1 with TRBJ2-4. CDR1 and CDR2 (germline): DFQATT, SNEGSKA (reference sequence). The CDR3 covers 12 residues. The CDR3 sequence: CSAKDLKNIQYF.

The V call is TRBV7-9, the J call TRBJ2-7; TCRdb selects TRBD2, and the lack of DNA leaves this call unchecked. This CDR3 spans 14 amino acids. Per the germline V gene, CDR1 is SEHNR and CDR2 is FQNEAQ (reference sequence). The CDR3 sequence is CASRGASGSRKQYF. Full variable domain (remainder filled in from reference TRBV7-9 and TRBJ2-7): DTGVSQNPRHKITKRGQNVTFRCDPISEHNRLYWYRQTLGQGPEFLTYFQNEAQLEKSRLLSDRFSAERPKGSFSTLEIQRTEQGDSAMYLCASRGASGSRKQYFGPGTRLTVT.

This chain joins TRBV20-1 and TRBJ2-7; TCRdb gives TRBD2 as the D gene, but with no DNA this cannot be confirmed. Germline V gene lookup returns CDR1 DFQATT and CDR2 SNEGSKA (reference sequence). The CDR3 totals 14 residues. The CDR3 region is CSALRRERSYEQYF.

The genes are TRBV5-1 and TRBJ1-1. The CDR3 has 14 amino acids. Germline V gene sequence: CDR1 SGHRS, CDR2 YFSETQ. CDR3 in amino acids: CASSGEEVSTEAFF. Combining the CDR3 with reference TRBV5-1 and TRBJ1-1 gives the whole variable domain KAGVTQTPRYLIKTRGQQVTLSCSPISGHRSVSWYQQTPGQGLQFLFEYFSETQRNKGNFPGRFSGRQFSNSRSEMNVSTLELGDSALYLCASSGEEVSTEAFFGQGTRLTVV.

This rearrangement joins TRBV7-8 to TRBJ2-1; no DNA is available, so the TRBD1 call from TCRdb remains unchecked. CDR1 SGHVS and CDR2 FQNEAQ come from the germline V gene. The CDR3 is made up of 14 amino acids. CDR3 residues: CASSLPGAVNEQFF.

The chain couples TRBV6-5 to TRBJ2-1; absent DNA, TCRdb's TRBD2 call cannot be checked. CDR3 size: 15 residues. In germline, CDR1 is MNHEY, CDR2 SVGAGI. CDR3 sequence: CASSYDYHSYNEQFF.

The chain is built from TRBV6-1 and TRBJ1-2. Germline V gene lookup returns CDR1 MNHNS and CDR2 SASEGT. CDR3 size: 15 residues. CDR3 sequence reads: CASTEGGAVSYGYTF.

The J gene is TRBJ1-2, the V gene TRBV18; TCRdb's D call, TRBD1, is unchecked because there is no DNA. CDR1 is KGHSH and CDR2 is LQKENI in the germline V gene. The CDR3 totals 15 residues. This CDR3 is CASSPSGQGNYGYTF.

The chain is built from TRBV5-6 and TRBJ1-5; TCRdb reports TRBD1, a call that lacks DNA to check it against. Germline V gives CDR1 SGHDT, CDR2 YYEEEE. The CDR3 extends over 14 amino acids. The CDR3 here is CASSSGAINQPQHF.

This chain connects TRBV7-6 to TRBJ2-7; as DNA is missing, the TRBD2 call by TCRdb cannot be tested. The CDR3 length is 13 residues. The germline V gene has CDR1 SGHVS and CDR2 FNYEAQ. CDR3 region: CASSLEVGYKQYF.

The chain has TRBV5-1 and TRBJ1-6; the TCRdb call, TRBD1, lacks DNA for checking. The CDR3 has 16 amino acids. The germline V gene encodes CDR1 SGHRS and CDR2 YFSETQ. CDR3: CASKQGMGSYNSPLHF.

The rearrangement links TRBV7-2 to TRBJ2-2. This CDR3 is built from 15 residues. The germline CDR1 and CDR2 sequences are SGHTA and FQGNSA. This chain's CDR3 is CASSLNSANTGELFF.

The CDR3 sequence: CASSLAGGIYEQYF. The rearrangement uses TRBV7-2 and TRBJ2-7; TCRdb indicates TRBD2, and absent DNA this call remains unverified. This CDR3 is 14 amino acids long. Germline lookup yields CDR1 SGHTA and CDR2 FQGNSA.

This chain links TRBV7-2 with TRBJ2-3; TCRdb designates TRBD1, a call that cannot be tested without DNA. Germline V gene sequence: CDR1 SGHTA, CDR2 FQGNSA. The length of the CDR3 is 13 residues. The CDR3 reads CASSSLRSDTQYF.

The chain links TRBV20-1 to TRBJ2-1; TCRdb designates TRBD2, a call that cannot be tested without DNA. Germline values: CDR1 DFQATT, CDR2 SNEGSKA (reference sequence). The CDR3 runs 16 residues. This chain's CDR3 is CSARSYGERGYNEQFF.

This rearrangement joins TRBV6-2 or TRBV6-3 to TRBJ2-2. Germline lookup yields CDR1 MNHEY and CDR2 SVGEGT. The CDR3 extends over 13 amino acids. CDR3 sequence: CASMHLGTGELFF.